Below, 10 T cell receptor beta chains from the same sample are listed, as sequenced in a study of T cells in Graves' hyperthyroidism and ophthalmopathy. The TCR beta CDR3 regions underwent amplification using RNA transcripts as the source. HTBI primers were the set used in a first-round RT-PCR of the TCR CDR3. MiXCR was run by TCRdb on the multiplex PCR reads, yielding one entry per CDR3 protein. The table has about 600,000 distinct CDR3 sequences, 14% seen once. The source material was blood. These receptors all stem from a woman between 18 and 29 years old with Graves' ophthalmopathy.

Many counts were recorded for this clonotype. This chain joins TRBV27 and TRBJ2-7; TRBD1 or TRBD2 may be the D gene (5 bases each). Trimming cost V 1 base and J 1 base, with 14 bases left between them. Germline V CDR1 and CDR2: MNHEY, SMNVEV (reference sequence). This CDR3 region has 16 residues. The CDR3 sequence: CASSLLARGSSYEQYF. DNA of the CDR3: TGTGCCAGCAGTTTATTGGCGAGGGGCAGTTCCTACGAGCAGTACTTC.

This clonotype was picked up a small number of times. This chain connects TRBV14 to TRBJ2-1; D unclear. Deletions cut 2 bases from V and 0 bases from J, with 8 bases between. This CDR3 contains 15 residues. Looked up from germline, CDR1 is SGHDN and CDR2 is FVKESK. In nucleotides, the CDR3 is TGTGCCAGCAGCCAATATTCTAGCTCCTACAATGAGCAGTTCTTC. Protein: CASSQYSSSYNEQFF.

J is TRBJ2-7 and V is TRBV20-1; D uncertain. The CDR3 has 11 residues. V was cut by 6 bases and J by 7 bases, with 13 bases left in between. CDR1 is DFQATT and CDR2 is SNEGSKA in the germline V gene (reference sequence). DNA of the CDR3: TGCAGTGCCCTCTGGTACAATGAGCAGTACTTC. It specifies CSALWYNEQYF.

The table lists this clonotype with many counts. J is TRBJ2-5 and V is TRBV2; unclear D gene. Germline values: CDR1 SNHLY, CDR2 FYNNEI. The CDR3 spans 12 residues. Trimming cost V 3 bases and J 1 base, with 3 bases left between them. The CDR3 protein is CASSDSQETQYF. The CDR3 coding sequence is TGTGCCAGCAGTGACAGCCAAGAGACCCAGTACTTC. The whole variable domain, filled in from reference TRBV2 and TRBJ2-5, reads EPEVTQTPSHQVTQMGQEVILRCVPISNHLYFYWYRQILGQKVEFLVSFYNNEISEKSEIFDDQFSVERPDGSNFTLKIRSTKLEDSAMYFCASSDSQETQYFGPGTRLLVL.

This clonotype was found a few times. The rearrangement uses TRBV6-1 and TRBJ2-7, with TRBD2 matching over 10 bases. J was trimmed by 4 bases and V by 6 bases; bases with no gene match: 9. The CDR3 extends over 15 amino acids. From germline, CDR1 is MNHNS and CDR2 SASEGT. CDR3 bases: TGTGCCAGCAGGGGGAGAGGGACTAGCGTTTACGAGCAGTACTTC. Translating gives CASRGRGTSVYEQYF.

The chain recombines TRBV19 with TRBJ1-1, with no clear D. V dropped 3 bases and J dropped 1 base, with 15 bases sitting between them. This CDR3 contains 16 residues. Germline loops: CDR1 LNHDA, CDR2 SQIVND (reference sequence). Here the CDR3 DNA reads TGTGCCAGTAGTATGATCAAGCAAACTAAGAACACTGAAGCTTTCTTT. Protein sequence: CASSMIKQTKNTEAFF. The whole variable domain, filled in from reference TRBV19 and TRBJ1-1, reads DGGITQSPKYLFRKEGQNVTLSCEQNLNHDAMYWYRQDPGQGLRLIYYSQIVNDFQKGDIAEGYSVSREKKESFPLTVTSAQKNPTAFYLCASSMIKQTKNTEAFFGQGTRLTVV.

This clonotype was detected many times. The chain links TRBV27 to TRBJ2-1; D is unclear. The CDR3 has 14 residues. The germline CDR1 and CDR2 sequences are MNHEY and SMNVEV (reference sequence). The V and J ends lost 8 bases and 1 base respectively, with 12 bases between them. Here the CDR3 DNA reads TGTGCCAGCTCGGCCGAAGCTTCCTACAATGAGCAGTTCTTC. Translation: CASSAEASYNEQFF.

The chain has TRBV3-1 and TRBJ2-1, with 7 positions matching TRBD2. V shed 2 bases, J shed 8 bases, and the junction held 12 bases outside the gene matches. The CDR3 runs 16 residues. CDR1 is LGHDT and CDR2 is YNNKEL in the germline V gene (reference sequence). CDR3 DNA sequence: TGTGCCAGCAGCCAATTAACGACGGGAGGAGGCTATGAGCAGTTCTTC. Translated, it gives CASSQLTTGGGYEQFF.

The rearrangement links TRBV6-1 to TRBJ2-5, with TRBD1 matching 8 bases. Germline CDR1 is MNHNS and CDR2 is SASEGT. This CDR3 comprises 16 residues. The V and J ends lost 2 bases and 4 bases, in that order; junction bases with no gene match: 9. CDR3 coding DNA: TGTGCCAGCAGTGAACGGGCAGGGGGCAACCCAGAGACCCAGTACTTC. It encodes CASSERAGGNPETQYF.

This clonotype occurred many times. This chain joins TRBV20-1 and TRBJ2-1; D call uncertain. CDR3 length: 15 residues. In germline, CDR1 is DFQATT, CDR2 SNEGSKA (reference sequence). V lost 0 bases to trimming and J lost 3 bases, with 12 bases between them. CDR3 region: CSARDVVSGYNEQFF. The DNA of the CDR3 is TGCAGTGCTAGAGATGTAGTCTCCGGCTACAATGAGCAGTTCTTC.